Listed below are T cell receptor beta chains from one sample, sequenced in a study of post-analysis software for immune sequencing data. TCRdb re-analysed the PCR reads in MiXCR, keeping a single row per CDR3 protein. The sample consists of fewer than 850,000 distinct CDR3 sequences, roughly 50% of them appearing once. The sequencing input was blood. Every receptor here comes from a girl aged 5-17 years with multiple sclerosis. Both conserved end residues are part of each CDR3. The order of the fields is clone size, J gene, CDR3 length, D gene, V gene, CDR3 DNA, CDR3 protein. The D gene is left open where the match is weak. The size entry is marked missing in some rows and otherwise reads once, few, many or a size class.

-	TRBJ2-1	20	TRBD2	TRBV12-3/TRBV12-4	TGTGCCAGCAGTCACGCCCCCGGGACTAGCGGGGGGGAATCCTACAATGAGCAGTTCTTC	CASSHAPGTSGGESYNEQFF
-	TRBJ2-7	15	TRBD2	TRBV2	TGTGCCAGCAGCCCAACTAGCGAGAGCTCCTACGAGCAGTACTTC	CASSPTSESSYEQYF
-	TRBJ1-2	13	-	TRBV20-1	TGCAGTGCTAGTTCGGGCAGGGCCTATGGCTACACCTTC	CSASSGRAYGYTF
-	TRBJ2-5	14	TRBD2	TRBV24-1	TGTGCCACCAGTGAGGAAGCGGGAGGGGAGACCCAGTACTTC	CATSEEAGGETQYF
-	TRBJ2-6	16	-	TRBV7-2	TGTGCCAGCAGCTCCGGACGGCACTCTGGGGCCAACGTCCTGACTTTC	CASSSGRHSGANVLTF
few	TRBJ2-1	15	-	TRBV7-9	TGTGCCAGCAGCGCCGGGACGGATCTGGGCAATGAGCAGTTCTTC	CASSAGTDLGNEQFF
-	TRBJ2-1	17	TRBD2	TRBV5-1	TGCGCCAGCAGCTCAGGCGGGGGACTAGCGGGAAACAATGAGCAGTTCTTC	CASSSGGGLAGNNEQFF
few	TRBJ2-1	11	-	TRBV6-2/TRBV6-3	TGTGCCAGCAGTGGGCCGGGACTGCAGTTCTTC	CASSGPGLQFF
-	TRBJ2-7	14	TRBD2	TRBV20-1	TGCAGTGCCCCGGGACTAGCGGACTCCTACGAGCAGTACTTC	CSAPGLADSYEQYF
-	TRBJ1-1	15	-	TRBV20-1	TGCAGTGCTAGGGTGGGGGGCGCCCTTAACACTGAAGCTTTCTTT	CSARVGGALNTEAFF
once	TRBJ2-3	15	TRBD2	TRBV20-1	TGCAGTGCTCATGGGACTAGCGGGGCCACAGATACGCAGTATTTT	CSAHGTSGATDTQYF
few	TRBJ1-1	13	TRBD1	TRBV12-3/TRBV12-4	TGTGCCAGCACCCGGGACAGCGGCACTGAAGCTTTCTTT	CASTRDSGTEAFF
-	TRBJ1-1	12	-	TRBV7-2	TGTGCCAGCAGCACCAGGGTTACTGAAGCTTTCTTT	CASSTRVTEAFF
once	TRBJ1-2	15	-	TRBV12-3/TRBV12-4	TGTGCCAGCAGTCTAGGTCCAGGGGCCGGCTATGGCTACACCTTC	CASSLGPGAGYGYTF
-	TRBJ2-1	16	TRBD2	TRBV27	TGTGCCAGCAGTTTAAACGGACTAGCCTACTACAATGAGCAGTTCTTC	CASSLNGLAYYNEQFF
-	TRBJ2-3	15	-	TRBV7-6	TGTGCCAGCAGATCAACGCCAGGAAGCACAGATACGCAGTATTTT	CASRSTPGSTDTQYF
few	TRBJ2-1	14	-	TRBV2	TGTGCCAGTTTTCGGGGCTCTAGGACCAATGAGCAGTTCTTC	CASFRGSRTNEQFF
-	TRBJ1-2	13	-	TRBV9	TGTGCCAGCAGCGTAGGGGGGAGCTATGGCTACACCTTC	CASSVGGSYGYTF
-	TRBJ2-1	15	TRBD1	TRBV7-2	TGTGCCAGCAGCTTAGATCCAGGGGGCGGATACGAGCAGTTCTTC	CASSLDPGGGYEQFF
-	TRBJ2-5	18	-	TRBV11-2	TGTGCCAGCAGCGGAGCCGGCCCAGGCAGACTGACCCAAGAGACCCAGTACTTC	CASSGAGPGRLTQETQYF
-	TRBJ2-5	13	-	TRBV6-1	TGTGCCAGTTATACGGCCGGGAGAGAGACCCAGTACTTC	CASYTAGRETQYF
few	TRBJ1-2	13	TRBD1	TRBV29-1	TGCAGCGTTTTAGGCAGGGGGGAATATGGCTACACCTTC	CSVLGRGEYGYTF
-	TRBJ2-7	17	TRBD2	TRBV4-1	TGCGCCAGCAGCCCTTCGACTAGCGGGGGATTCTCCTACGAGCAGTACTTC	CASSPSTSGGFSYEQYF
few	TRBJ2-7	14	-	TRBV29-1	TGCAGCGTTGGATCTAACTGGCAACCTTACGAGCAGTACTTC	CSVGSNWQPYEQYF
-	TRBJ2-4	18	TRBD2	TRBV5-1	TGCGCCAGCAGCCTCAGAGGTAGCGGGGCCGGAGCCAAAAACATTCAGTACTTC	CASSLRGSGAGAKNIQYF
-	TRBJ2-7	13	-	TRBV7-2	TGTGCCAGCAGCTTAGGGGCTCCCAGGGAGCAGTACTTC	CASSLGAPREQYF
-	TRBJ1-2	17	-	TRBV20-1	TGCAGTGCTAGGCCTATAGACAGGAACCTTTGGGACTATGGCTACACCTTC	CSARPIDRNLWDYGYTF
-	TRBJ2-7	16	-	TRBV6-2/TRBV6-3	TGTGCCAGCAGTTACAGTGGGGGCGTAGGGGGCTACGAGCAGTACTTC	CASSYSGGVGGYEQYF
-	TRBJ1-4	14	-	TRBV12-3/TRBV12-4	TGTGCCAGCAGCAGTTTCAGGGTTTCAGAAAAACTGTTTTTT	CASSSFRVSEKLFF
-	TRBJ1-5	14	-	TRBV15	TGTGCCACCAGCGGACAGCATAGCAATCAGCCCCAGCATTTT	CATSGQHSNQPQHF
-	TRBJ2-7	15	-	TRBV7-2	TGTGCCAGCAGCTTAATCAGCGATAGCTCCCACGAGCAGTACTTC	CASSLISDSSHEQYF
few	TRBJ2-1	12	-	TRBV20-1	TGCAGTGCACGAGGACTGGCTATTGAGCAGTTCTTC	CSARGLAIEQFF
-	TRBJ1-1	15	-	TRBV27	TGTGCCAGCAGTCCACAACAGGGTAGTGGGACTGAAGCTTTCTTT	CASSPQQGSGTEAFF
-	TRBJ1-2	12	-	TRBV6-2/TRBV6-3	TGTGCCAGCAGTTATCTAGGGTTTGGCTACACCTTC	CASSYLGFGYTF
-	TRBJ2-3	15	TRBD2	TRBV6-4	TGTGCCAGCAGCGCGACTAGCGGACGCACAGATACGCAGTATTTT	CASSATSGRTDTQYF
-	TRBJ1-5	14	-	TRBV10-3	TGTGCCATCAGGGACGGAGGGTACAATCAGCCCCAGCATTTT	CAIRDGGYNQPQHF
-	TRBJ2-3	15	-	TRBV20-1	TGCAGTGCTAGAGGGGGCTGGGAGTCCCCAGATACGCAGTATTTT	CSARGGWESPDTQYF